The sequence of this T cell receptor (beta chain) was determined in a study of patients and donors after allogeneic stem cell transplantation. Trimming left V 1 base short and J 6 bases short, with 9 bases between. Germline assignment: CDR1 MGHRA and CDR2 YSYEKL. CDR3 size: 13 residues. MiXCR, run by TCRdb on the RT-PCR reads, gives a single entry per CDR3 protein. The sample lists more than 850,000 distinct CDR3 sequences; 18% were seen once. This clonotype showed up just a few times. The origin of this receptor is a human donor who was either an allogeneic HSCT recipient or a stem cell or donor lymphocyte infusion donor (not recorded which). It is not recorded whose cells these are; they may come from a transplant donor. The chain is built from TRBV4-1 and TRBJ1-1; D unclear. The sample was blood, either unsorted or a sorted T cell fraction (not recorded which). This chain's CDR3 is CASSQGAWPEAFF. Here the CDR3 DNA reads TGCGCCAGCAGCCAAGGTGCTTGGCCTGAAGCTTTCTTT.